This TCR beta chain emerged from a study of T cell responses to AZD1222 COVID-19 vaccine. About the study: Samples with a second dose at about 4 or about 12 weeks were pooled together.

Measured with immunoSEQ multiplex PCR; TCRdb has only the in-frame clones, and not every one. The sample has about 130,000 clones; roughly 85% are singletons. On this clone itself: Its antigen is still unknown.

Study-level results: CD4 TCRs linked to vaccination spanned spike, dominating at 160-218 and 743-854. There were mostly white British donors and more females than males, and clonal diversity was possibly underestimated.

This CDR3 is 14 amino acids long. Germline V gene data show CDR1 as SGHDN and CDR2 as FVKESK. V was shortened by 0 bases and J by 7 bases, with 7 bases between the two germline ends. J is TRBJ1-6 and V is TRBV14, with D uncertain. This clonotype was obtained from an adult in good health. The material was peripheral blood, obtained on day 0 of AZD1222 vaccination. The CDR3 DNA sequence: TGTGCCAGCAGCCAAGAAACGGGGAATTCACCCCTCCACTTT. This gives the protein CASSQETGNSPLHF. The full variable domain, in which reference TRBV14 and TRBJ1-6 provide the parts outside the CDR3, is EAGVTQFPSHSVIEKGQTVTLRCDPISGHDNLYWYRRVMGKEIKFLLHFVKESKQDESGMPNNRFLAERTGGTYSTLKVQPAELEDSGVYFCASSQETGNSPLHFGNGTRLTVT.